A selection of T cell receptor beta chains follows, all from one sample in a study of blood T cells in healthy people across ages. TCRdb reanalysed the 5' RACE reads using MiXCR and keeps one entry per CDR3 protein. The table shows 700,000 to 900,000 distinct CDR3 sequences, with roughly 26% occurring only once. This same sample was also taken into another study, of T cells of mothers and their children.

Sequenced material: blood. These receptor sequences come from a boy under 18 in good health. CDR3s include the opening cysteine and the closing phenylalanine or tryptophan. The D gene is left open where the match is weak. Clone size, where shown, is once, few, many, or a class for clones that have expanded.

CDR3 protein,CDR3 DNA,V gene,clone size,J gene,D gene
CASSQVLAADTQYF,TGTGCCAGCAGCCAGGTACTAGCGGCAGATACGCAGTATTTT,TRBV3-1,NA,TRBJ2-3,TRBD2
CATSDIAGGSQETQYF,TGTGCCACCAGTGACATAGCGGGGGGGTCCCAAGAGACCCAGTACTTC,TRBV24-1,NA,TRBJ2-5,TRBD2
CASSMGPGLAVYEQYF,TGTGCCAGCAGCATGGGACCCGGACTAGCGGTCTACGAGCAGTACTTC,TRBV12-3/TRBV12-4,NA,TRBJ2-7,TRBD2
CSVGRQGNITYEQYF,TGCAGCGTTGGTCGACAGGGCAACATCACCTACGAGCAGTACTTC,TRBV29-1,NA,TRBJ2-7,TRBD1
CASSVARVPNYGYTF,TGTGCCAGCAGCGTAGCGAGGGTCCCAAACTATGGCTACACCTTC,TRBV9,few,TRBJ1-2,NA
CASSIDRGPETQYF,TGTGCCAGTAGTATTGACAGGGGGCCAGAGACCCAGTACTTC,TRBV19,NA,TRBJ2-5,TRBD1
CASSHKGRYTF,TGTGCCAGCAGCCACAAGGGCCGTTACACCTTC,TRBV3-1,few,TRBJ1-2,NA
CASSRGQKHEQYF,TGTGCCAGCAGTCGTGGACAGAAGCACGAGCAGTACTTC,TRBV6-5,few,TRBJ2-7,NA
CATSRDRGVQETQYF,TGTGCCACCAGCAGAGATAGGGGGGTCCAAGAGACCCAGTACTTC,TRBV15,few,TRBJ2-5,NA
CASSSSGGSQETQYF,TGTGCCAGCAGTTCCAGCGGGGGGTCCCAAGAGACCCAGTACTTC,TRBV12-3/TRBV12-4,few,TRBJ2-5,TRBD2
CATSREPGLAGGTDTQYF,TGTGCCACCAGCAGAGAACCCGGACTAGCGGGGGGCACAGATACGCAGTATTTT,TRBV15,NA,TRBJ2-3,TRBD2
CSALRDRVADTEAFF,TGCAGTGCCCTGAGGGACAGGGTGGCCGACACTGAAGCTTTCTTT,TRBV20-1,few,TRBJ1-1,TRBD1
CASSWDYPYNEQFF,TGTGCCAGCAGCTGGGACTACCCCTACAATGAGCAGTTCTTC,TRBV11-2,NA,TRBJ2-1,TRBD2
CASSETAGGPNIQYF,TGTGCCAGCAGTGAAACAGCGGGGGGGCCGAACATTCAGTACTTC,TRBV28,few,TRBJ2-4,TRBD2
CASSQDTLTYEQYF,TGCGCCAGCAGCCAAGACACCTTAACCTACGAGCAGTACTTC,TRBV4-3,NA,TRBJ2-7,NA
CASSTGASNSPLHF,TGTGCCAGCAGTACAGGGGCCTCAAATTCACCCCTCCACTTT,TRBV6-5,few,TRBJ1-6,TRBD1
CATSRDWGASGVYNEQFF,TGTGCCACCAGCAGAGATTGGGGAGCTAGCGGGGTATACAATGAGCAGTTCTTC,TRBV15,few,TRBJ2-1,TRBD2
CASSRTGRSSGNTIYF,TGTGCCAGCAGTCGTACGGGACGGTCCTCTGGAAACACCATATATTTT,TRBV6-1,NA,TRBJ1-3,NA
CATSEALQVIKLEFSYNEQFF,TGTGCCACCAGTGAGGCACTACAGGTGATAAAGCTAGAGTTCTCCTACAATGAGCAGTTCTTC,TRBV24-1,NA,TRBJ2-1,NA
CASSHPRQLAKNIQYF,TGCGCCAGCAGCCATCCTAGACAGCTAGCCAAAAACATTCAGTACTTC,TRBV4-1,few,TRBJ2-4,NA
CAISETTGVRYF,TGTGCCATCAGTGAGACAACAGGTGTGCGGTACTTC,TRBV10-3,NA,TRBJ2-4,NA
CSARPDSPREQFF,TGCAGTGCGAGACCTGACTCCCCTCGAGAGCAGTTCTTC,TRBV20-1,NA,TRBJ2-1,NA
CSADSGVYNEQFF,TGCAGTGCCGATAGCGGGGTCTACAATGAGCAGTTCTTC,TRBV20-1,NA,TRBJ2-1,TRBD2
CSARRDSDSGAYNEQFF,TGCAGTGCTAGACGGGACAGTGATAGTGGAGCATACAATGAGCAGTTCTTC,TRBV20-1,NA,TRBJ2-1,TRBD1
CASSLYQEVGGQPQHF,TGTGCCAGCAGTTTATACCAGGAGGTTGGGGGTCAGCCCCAGCATTTT,TRBV27,NA,TRBJ1-5,NA
CASSQGLAICQTQYF,TGTGCCAGCAGCCAAGGACTAGCGATATGCCAGACCCAGTACTTC,TRBV3-1,NA,TRBJ2-5,TRBD2
CASSLAGTQLNIQYF,TGTGCCAGCAGCTTAGCCGGGACTCAACTAAACATTCAGTACTTC,TRBV7-8,NA,TRBJ2-4,NA